This TCR beta chain was obtained from a study of blood T cell repertoires in COVID-19. The wider study: Whether acute or convalescent, the COVID-19 samples came from the United States, Italy and Spain. T cells, B-cell-depleted T cells, or PBMCs supplied cDNA or gDNA.

TCRdb's copy holds only in-frame clones and misses some; the assay was immunoSEQ multiplex PCR. Of 200,000 to 250,000 clones listed, 80% to 90% are singletons. Adults between about 18 and 89 years of age took part from some 25 US areas. Participants reported their clinical history, and cohort assignment relied on those reports. Germline V gene sequence: CDR1 SNHLY, CDR2 FYNNEI. This CDR3 contains 16 residues. V was pared by 8 bases and J by 0 bases, with 14 bases between. V is TRBV2 and J is TRBJ2-6; tentatively, D is TRBD1 (5 bases). Sequencing was performed on PBMCs or T cells enriched from blood (not recorded which). The source is a woman between 50 and 59 years old with acute COVID-19. The CDR3 here is CASPTTALSGANVLTF. The CDR3 region has the DNA TGTGCCAGCCCCACGACAGCCCTCTCTGGGGCCAACGTCCTGACTTTC.